The TCR beta chain described here comes from a study of T-cell reconstitution after alpha-beta-depleted transplantation in children. Unique molecular identifiers were incorporated during preparation of the TCRbeta library. TCRdb itself ran the PCR reads through MiXCR, one entry per CDR3 protein. There are some 100,000 distinct CDR3 sequences in the sample; 20% to 30% occur only once, and 20% to 25% lies in the top ten. Of note for this clonotype: The antigen is unknown.

Findings and limits, study-wide: Surviving recipient T cells and intrathymic progenitors accounted for some patients' high TCRbeta diversity at day 60. It was reported that alpha-beta T cells came from several hundred expanded graft clones (about two months after transplant).

Here the sequenced sample was PBMCs, taken before TCRalphabeta/CD19-depleted stem cell transplant. The clonotype comes from a boy aged 2 to 9 with acute lymphoblastic leukemia, due to receive a stem cell transplant.

CDR3 sequence reads: CASSQATDFQETQYF. The CDR3 nucleotides read TGCGCCAGCAGCCAAGCCACGGACTTCCAAGAGACCCAGTACTTC. The chain combines TRBV4-3 with TRBJ2-5; D perhaps matches TRBD2 (5 bases). Trimming took off 1 base at V and 1 base at J, with 10 bases between the two ends. CDR1 and CDR2 from the germline V gene are LGHNA and YSLEER. The CDR3 extends over 15 amino acids.